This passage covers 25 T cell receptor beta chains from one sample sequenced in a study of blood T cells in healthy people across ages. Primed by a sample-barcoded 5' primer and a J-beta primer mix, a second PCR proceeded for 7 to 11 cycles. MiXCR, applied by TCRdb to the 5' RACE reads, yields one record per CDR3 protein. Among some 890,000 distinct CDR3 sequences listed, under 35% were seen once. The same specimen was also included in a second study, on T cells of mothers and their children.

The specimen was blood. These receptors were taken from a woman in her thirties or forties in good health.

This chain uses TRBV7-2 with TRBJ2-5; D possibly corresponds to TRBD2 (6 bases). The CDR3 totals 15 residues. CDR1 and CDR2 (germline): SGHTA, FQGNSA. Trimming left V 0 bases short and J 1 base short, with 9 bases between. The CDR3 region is CASSLATSTQETQYF. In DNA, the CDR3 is TGTGCCAGCAGCTTAGCAACTAGCACCCAAGAGACCCAGTACTTC.

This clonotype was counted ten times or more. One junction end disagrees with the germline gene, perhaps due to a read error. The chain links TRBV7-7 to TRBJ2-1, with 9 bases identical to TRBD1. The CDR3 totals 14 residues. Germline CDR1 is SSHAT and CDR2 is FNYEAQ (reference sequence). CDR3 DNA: TGTGCTAGCAGCCCTGGGACAGGGCGAGAGGAGCAGTTCTTC. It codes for CASSPGTGREEQFF.

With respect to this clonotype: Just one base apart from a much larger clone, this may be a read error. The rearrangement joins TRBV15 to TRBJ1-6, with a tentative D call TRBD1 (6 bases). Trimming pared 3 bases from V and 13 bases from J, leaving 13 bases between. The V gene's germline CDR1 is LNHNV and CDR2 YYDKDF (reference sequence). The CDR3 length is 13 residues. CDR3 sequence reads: CATSSGTTSPLHF. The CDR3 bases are TGTGCCACCAGCAGTGGGACAACATCGCCCCTCCACTTT.

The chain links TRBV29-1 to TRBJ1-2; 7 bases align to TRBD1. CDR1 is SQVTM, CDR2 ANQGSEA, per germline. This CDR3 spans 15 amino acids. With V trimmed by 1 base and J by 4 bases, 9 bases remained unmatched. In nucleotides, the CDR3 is TGCAGCGTTGAAGCCGGGACAGCACGGGGCTATGGCTACACCTTC. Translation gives CSVEAGTARGYGYTF.

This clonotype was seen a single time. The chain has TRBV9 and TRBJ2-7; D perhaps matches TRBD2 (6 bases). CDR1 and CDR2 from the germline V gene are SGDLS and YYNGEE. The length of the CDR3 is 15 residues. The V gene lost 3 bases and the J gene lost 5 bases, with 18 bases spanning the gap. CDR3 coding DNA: TGTGCCAGCAGCGACGGCTGGGGAGGCCTCGACGAGCAGTACTTC. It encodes CASSDGWGGLDEQYF.

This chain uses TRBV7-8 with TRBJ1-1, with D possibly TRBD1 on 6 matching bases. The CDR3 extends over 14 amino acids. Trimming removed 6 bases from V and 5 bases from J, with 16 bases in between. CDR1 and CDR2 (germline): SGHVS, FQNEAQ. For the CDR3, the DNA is TGTGCCAGCAGTTGCAACAGGGATACAACTGAAGCTTTCTTT. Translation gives CASSCNRDTTEAFF.

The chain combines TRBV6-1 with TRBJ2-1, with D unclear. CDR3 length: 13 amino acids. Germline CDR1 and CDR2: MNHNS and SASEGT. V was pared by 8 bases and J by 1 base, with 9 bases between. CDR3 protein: CASERASYNEQFF. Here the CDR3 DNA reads TGTGCCAGCGAAAGGGCGTCCTACAATGAGCAGTTCTTC.

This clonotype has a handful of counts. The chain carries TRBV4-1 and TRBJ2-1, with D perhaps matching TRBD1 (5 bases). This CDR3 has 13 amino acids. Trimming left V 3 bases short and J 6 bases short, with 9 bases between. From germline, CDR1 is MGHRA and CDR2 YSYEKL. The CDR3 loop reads CASSQATGNEQFF. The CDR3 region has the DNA TGCGCCAGCAGCCAGGCTACAGGCAATGAGCAGTTCTTC.

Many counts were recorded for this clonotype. CDR3 nucleotide sequence: TGCAGTGCTTGGAGACAGGGGATGTATGAGCAGTTCTTC. This codes for CSAWRQGMYEQFF. The chain uses TRBV20-1 and TRBJ2-1; 8 bases fit TRBD1. With 5 bases clipped from V and 8 bases from J, the junction kept 8 bases outside the gene matches. The CDR3 contains 13 residues. Germline lookup yields CDR1 DFQATT and CDR2 SNEGSKA (reference sequence).

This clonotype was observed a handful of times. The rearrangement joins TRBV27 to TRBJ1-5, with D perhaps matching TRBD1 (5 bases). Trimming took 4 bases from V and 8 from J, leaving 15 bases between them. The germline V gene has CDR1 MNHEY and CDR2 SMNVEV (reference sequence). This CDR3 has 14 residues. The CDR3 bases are TGTGCCAGCAGTTCCCAGGGCAACTGGGAGCCCCAGCATTTT. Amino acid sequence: CASSSQGNWEPQHF.

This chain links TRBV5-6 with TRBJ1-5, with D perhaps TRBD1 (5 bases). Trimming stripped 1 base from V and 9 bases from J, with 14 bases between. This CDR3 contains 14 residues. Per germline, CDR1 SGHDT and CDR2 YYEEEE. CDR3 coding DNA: TGTGCCAGCAGCTTGAGGCAGTCGCAGGGGCCCCAGCATTTT. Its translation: CASSLRQSQGPQHF.

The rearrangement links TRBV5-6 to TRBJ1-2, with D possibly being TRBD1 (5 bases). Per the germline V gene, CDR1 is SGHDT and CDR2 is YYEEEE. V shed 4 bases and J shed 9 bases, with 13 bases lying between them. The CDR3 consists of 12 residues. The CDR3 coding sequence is TGTGCCAGCAGCGAACAGGATGCTCGCTACACCTTC. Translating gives CASSEQDARYTF.

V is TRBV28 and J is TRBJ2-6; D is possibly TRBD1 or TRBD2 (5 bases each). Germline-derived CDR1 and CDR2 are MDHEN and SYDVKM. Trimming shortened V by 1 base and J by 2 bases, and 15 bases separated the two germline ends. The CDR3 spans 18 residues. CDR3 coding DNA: TGTGCCAGCAGTTTATTGGGGGTTTCTGGGACTGGGGCCAACGTCCTGACTTTC. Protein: CASSLLGVSGTGANVLTF. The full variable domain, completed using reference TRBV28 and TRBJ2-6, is DVKVTQSSRYLVKRTGEKVFLECVQDMDHENMFWYRQDPGLGLRLIYFSYDVKMKEKGDIPEGYSVSREKKERFSLILESASTNQTSMYLCASSLLGVSGTGANVLTFGAGSRLTVL.

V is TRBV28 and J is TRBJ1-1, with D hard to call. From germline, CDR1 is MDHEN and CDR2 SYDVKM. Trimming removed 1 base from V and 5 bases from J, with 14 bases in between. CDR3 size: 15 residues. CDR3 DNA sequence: TGTGCCAGCAGTTTATCTGGGGAGGAGGCAACTGAAGCTTTCTTT. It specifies CASSLSGEEATEAFF.

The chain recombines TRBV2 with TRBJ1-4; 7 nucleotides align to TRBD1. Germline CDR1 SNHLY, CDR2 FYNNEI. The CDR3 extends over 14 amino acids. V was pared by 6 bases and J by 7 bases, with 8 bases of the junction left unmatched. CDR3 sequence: CASRVRDSAEKLFF. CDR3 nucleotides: TGTGCCAGCAGGGTCCGGGACAGCGCTGAAAAACTGTTTTTT.

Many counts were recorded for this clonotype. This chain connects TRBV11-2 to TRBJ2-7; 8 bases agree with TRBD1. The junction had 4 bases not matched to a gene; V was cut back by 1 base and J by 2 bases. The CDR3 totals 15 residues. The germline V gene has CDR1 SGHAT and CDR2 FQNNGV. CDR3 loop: CASSLGAGQAYEQYF. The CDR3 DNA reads TGTGCCAGCAGCTTAGGGGCGGGACAGGCCTACGAGCAGTACTTC.

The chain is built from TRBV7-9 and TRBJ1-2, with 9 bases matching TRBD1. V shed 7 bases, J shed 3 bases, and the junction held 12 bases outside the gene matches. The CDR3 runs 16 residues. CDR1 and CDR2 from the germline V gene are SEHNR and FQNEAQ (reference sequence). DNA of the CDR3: TGTGCCAGCACCCTTGGCGGGTGGGACAGGGACTATGGCTACACCTTC. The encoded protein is CASTLGGWDRDYGYTF.

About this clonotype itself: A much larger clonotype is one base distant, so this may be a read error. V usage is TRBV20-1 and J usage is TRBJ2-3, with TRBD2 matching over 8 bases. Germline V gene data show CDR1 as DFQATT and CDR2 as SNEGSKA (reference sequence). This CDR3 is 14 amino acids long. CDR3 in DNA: TGCAGTGCTAGGAAGCGGGGGAGCACAGATACGCGGTATTTT. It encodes CSARKRGSTDTRYF.

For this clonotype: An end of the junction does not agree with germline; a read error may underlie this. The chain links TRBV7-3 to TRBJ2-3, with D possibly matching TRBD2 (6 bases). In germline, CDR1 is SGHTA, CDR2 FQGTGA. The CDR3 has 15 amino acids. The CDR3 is CASGVRGGARDAQYF. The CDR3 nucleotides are TGTGCCTCCGGAGTCCGCGGAGGGGCCAGAGATGCGCAGTATTTT.

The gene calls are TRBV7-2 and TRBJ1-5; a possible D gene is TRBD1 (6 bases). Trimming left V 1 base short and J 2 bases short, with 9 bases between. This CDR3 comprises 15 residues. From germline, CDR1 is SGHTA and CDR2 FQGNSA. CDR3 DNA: TGTGCCAGCAGCTTAGGGGGGGGGCGCAATCAGCCCCAGCATTTT. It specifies CASSLGGGRNQPQHF.

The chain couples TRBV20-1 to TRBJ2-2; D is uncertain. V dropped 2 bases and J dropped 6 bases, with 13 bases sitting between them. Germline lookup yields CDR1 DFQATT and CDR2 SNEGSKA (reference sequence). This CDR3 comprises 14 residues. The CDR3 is CSARSGRIAGELFF. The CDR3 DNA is TGCAGTGCTAGATCGGGCAGGATCGCCGGGGAGCTGTTTTTT.

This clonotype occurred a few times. The chain's CDR3 is CASSLRRDYYEQYF. The CDR3 nucleotides read TGTGCCAGCAGTCTAAGACGCGACTACTACGAGCAGTACTTC. The chain employs TRBV27 and TRBJ2-7, with a tentative D call TRBD2 (5 bases). The CDR3 totals 14 residues. V was trimmed by 5 bases and J by 3 bases, leaving 14 bases between them. Per the germline V gene, CDR1 is MNHEY and CDR2 is SMNVEV (reference sequence).

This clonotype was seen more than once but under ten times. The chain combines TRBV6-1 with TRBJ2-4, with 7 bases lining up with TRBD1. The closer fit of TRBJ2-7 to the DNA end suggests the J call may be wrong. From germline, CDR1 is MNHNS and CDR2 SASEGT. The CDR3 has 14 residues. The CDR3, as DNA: TGTGCCAGCAGGGGACAGCTAAATAATTACGAGCAGTACTTC. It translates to CASRGQLNNYEQYF.

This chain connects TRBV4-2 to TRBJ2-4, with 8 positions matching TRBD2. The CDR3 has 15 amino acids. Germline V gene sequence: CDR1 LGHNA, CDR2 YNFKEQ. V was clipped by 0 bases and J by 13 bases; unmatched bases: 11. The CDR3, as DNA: TGTGCCAGCAGCCAAGATCACGGGGGGGGAAATGAGCAGTACTTC. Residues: CASSQDHGGGNEQYF.

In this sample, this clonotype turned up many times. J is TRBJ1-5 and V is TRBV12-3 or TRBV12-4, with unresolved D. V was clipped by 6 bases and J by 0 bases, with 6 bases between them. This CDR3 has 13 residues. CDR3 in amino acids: CASSLSSNQPQHF. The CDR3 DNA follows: TGTGCCAGCAGCTTGAGTAGCAATCAGCCCCAGCATTTT.